The 13 T cell receptor beta chains below were found in one sample sequenced in a study of beta chain features in type 1 diabetes. Reverse transcribing all isolated RNA meant expressed TCRB transcripts were sequenced. Repertoires were generated with immunoSEQ multiplex PCR, while TCRdb's copy carries only in-frame clones and drops some. Of under 400,000 clones in the sample, less than 15% were seen once. Sequencing was performed on central memory CD4+ T cells from blood. These receptors were taken from a man aged 25-45 years in good health.

This clone was detected a few times. The rearrangement links TRBV7-7 to TRBJ1-5; maybe TRBD1 (6 bases). CDR3 length: 13 amino acids. Looked up from germline, CDR1 is SSHAT and CDR2 is FNYEAQ (reference sequence). V was pared by 6 bases and J by 10 bases, with 16 bases between. CDR3 bases: TGTGCCAGCAGTCTCGGTACCGGGGGCCCCCAGCATTTT. Translating gives CASSLGTGGPQHF.

The chain recombines TRBV14 with TRBJ1-2; no clear D gene. The germline gives CDR1 SGHDN, CDR2 FVKESK. V lost 1 base to trimming and J lost 7 bases, with 13 bases between them. The CDR3 runs 14 residues. CDR3 bases: TGTGCCAGCAGCCAAGGTAGAAGTGAGGCTGGCTACACCTTC. Its translation: CASSQGRSEAGYTF.

V gene TRBV6-6 combines with J gene TRBJ1-2, with TRBD1 identical over 7 bases. Germline V CDR1 and CDR2: MNHNY, SVGAGI (reference sequence). The CDR3 loop spans 14 amino acids. V dropped 4 bases and J dropped 5; count of bases not matched to a gene: 7. CDR3 DNA: TGTGCCAGCAGTTCCACCCGACAGGGATATGGCTACACCTTC. Translation: CASSSTRQGYGYTF.

The CDR3 DNA is TGTGCCAGCAGTGAATTTGGGGCAGGGTACGAGCAGTACTTC. Protein sequence: CASSEFGAGYEQYF. The V and J genes are TRBV25-1 and TRBJ2-7; possibly TRBD1 for D (5 bases). Germline CDR1 is MGHDK and CDR2 is SYGVNS. The V end lost 1 base, the J end lost 4 bases, and 11 bases lay between the germline ends. The CDR3 is made up of 14 amino acids.

As for this clone: One junction end does not reproduce the germline sequence, and a read error may be involved. The chain joins TRBV7-7 to TRBJ2-4; unclear D gene. Germline loops: CDR1 SSHAT, CDR2 FNYEAQ (reference sequence). The CDR3 totals 16 residues. The CDR3 is CASSLMTIKAKNIQYF. The CDR3 nucleotides are TGTGCTAGCAGCTTAATGACCATAAAAGCCAAAAACATTCAGTACTTC. The entire variable domain, with the rest obtained from reference TRBV7-7 and TRBJ2-4, is as follows: GAGVSQSPRYKVTKRGQDVTLRCDPISSHATLYWYQQALGQGPEFLTYFNYEAQPDKSGLPSDRFSAERPEGSISTLTIQRTEQRDSAMYRCASSLMTIKAKNIQYFGAGTRLSVL.

This clone occurred a few times. The chain recombines TRBV4-3 with TRBJ2-4; D is ambiguous. The CDR3 runs to 15 residues. Germline CDR1 reads LGHNA; CDR2 reads YSLEER. Trimming took 3 bases from V and 1 from J, leaving 10 bases between them. The CDR3 sequence: CASSQTILAKNIQYF. CDR3 nucleotide sequence: TGCGCCAGCAGCCAGACGATACTCGCCAAAAACATTCAGTACTTC.

The table lists this clone with a few counts. The chain carries TRBV7-9 and TRBJ1-1; 7 positions agree with TRBD1. V shed 7 bases, J shed 1 base, and the junction held 6 bases outside the gene matches. The germline CDR1 and CDR2 sequences are SEHNR and FQNEAQ (reference sequence). This CDR3 spans 14 amino acids. CDR3 protein: CASNPQGRNTEAFF. The CDR3 DNA sequence: TGTGCCAGCAACCCACAGGGGAGGAACACTGAAGCTTTCTTT.

The gene calls are TRBV7-2 and TRBJ2-3; the D is unclear. Germline CDR1 reads SGHTA; CDR2 reads FQGNSA. The V and J ends lost 5 bases and 1 base respectively, with 7 bases between them. The CDR3 is made up of 13 amino acids. CDR3 DNA sequence: TGTGCCAGCAGCAATTACGGCACAGATACGCAGTATTTT. The encoded protein is CASSNYGTDTQYF.

This clone was observed a few times. This chain uses TRBV5-8 with TRBJ2-2; TRBD1 might be the D (5 bases). V lost 4 bases, J lost 1 base, and 17 bases lay in between. The V gene's germline CDR1 is SGHTS and CDR2 YDEGEE. This CDR3 region has 17 residues. CDR3 nucleotides: TGTGCCAGCAGCCTAAGGAAGGGGCCCTTGAACACCGGGGAGCTGTTTTTT. Its protein is CASSLRKGPLNTGELFF.

This clone was observed a few times. The chain carries TRBV5-4 and TRBJ2-1; 8 nucleotides line up with TRBD1. Germline assignment: CDR1 SGHNT and CDR2 YYREEE (reference sequence). The CDR3 is made up of 16 amino acids. With 3 bases clipped from V and 0 bases from J, the junction kept 5 bases outside the gene matches. The CDR3 sequence is CASSSGQDRSYNEQFF. The CDR3 nucleotides read TGTGCCAGCAGCTCGGGACAGGACCGCTCCTACAATGAGCAGTTCTTC.

The chain recombines TRBV10-3 with TRBJ1-2, with unresolved D. V was pared by 5 bases and J by 3 bases, with 10 bases between. Germline CDR1 reads ENHRY; CDR2 reads SYGVKD. The CDR3 spans 13 residues. CDR3 region: CAISSDGDYGYTF. The CDR3 DNA sequence: TGTGCCATCAGTTCGGACGGTGACTATGGCTACACCTTC.

This clone came up a few times. The genes are TRBV14 and TRBJ1-1; the D is unclear. V lost 4 bases and J lost 2, with 11 bases in between. Per germline, CDR1 SGHDN and CDR2 FVKESK. The CDR3 has 14 residues. The CDR3 nucleotides are TGTGCCAGCAGCCCCTACACAGCCAACACTGAAGCTTTCTTT. It encodes CASSPYTANTEAFF.

The V and J genes are TRBV19 and TRBJ1-5; D is uncertain. CDR1 is LNHDA and CDR2 is SQIVND in the germline V gene (reference sequence). Trimming pared 9 bases from V and 4 bases from J, leaving 7 bases between. The CDR3 loop spans 11 amino acids. In DNA, the CDR3 is TGTGCCAGCGGGTTAAATCAGCCCCAGCATTTT. Its protein product is CASGLNQPQHF.